The rows below give T cell receptor beta chains drawn from one sample of a study of blood T cells in healthy people across ages. TCRdb called the 5' RACE reads again in MiXCR, with one record for every CDR3 protein. The table records 600,000 to 800,000 distinct CDR3 sequences, around 21% of them present only once. Sequenced material: blood. These receptors all stem from an older man in good health. CDR3s include the opening cysteine and the closing phenylalanine or tryptophan. D genes are given only for firm matches. Clone size appears in some rows only: once, few, many, or a class for an expanded clone.

j_gene,v_gene,abundance,d_gene,CDR3nt,CDR3aa
TRBJ2-7,TRBV29-1,few,TRBD2,TGCAGTGTTGAAGATACCGGGGGGTACGAGCAGTACTTC,CSVEDTGGYEQYF
TRBJ1-3,TRBV20-1,NA,NA,TGCAGTGCCAGTTCTGGAAACACCATATATTTT,CSASSGNTIYF
TRBJ2-1,TRBV20-1,NA,TRBD2,TGCAGTGCTTCCGGGACTAGCGGGATTTACAATGAGCAGTTCTTC,CSASGTSGIYNEQFF
TRBJ2-2,TRBV4-3,NA,NA,TGCGCCAGCAGCACACGGGCCTACACCGGGGAGCTGTTTTTT,CASSTRAYTGELFF
TRBJ2-7,TRBV20-1,few,NA,TGCAGTGCTGGGCCCGAGCTGCACGAGCAGTACTTC,CSAGPELHEQYF
TRBJ1-1,TRBV6-2/TRBV6-3,few,NA,TGTGCCAGCAGGGCAGACAGCACTGAAGCTTTCTTT,CASRADSTEAFF
TRBJ1-1,TRBV20-1,NA,NA,TGCAGTGCCCGGGTCGGGGGAGACACTGAAGCTTTCTTT,CSARVGGDTEAFF
TRBJ2-3,TRBV28,NA,TRBD1,TGTGCCAGCAGTGCCACCGGGACAGGGGCCACAGATACGCAGTATTTT,CASSATGTGATDTQYF
TRBJ2-3,TRBV25-1,few,TRBD1,TGTGCCATCGCAACCGGGACAGGGGGTTCAGATACGCAGTATTTT,CAIATGTGGSDTQYF
TRBJ2-3,TRBV4-3,NA,TRBD1,TGCGCCAGCAGCCACCCCGGGGACAGGCAGCAGTGGGACACCTATACGCAGTATTTT,CASSHPGDRQQWDTYTQYF
TRBJ2-4,TRBV15,few,NA,TGTGCCACCAGCAGAGCGGAACAGGGTGCCAAAAACATTCAGTACTTC,CATSRAEQGAKNIQYF
TRBJ2-1,TRBV20-1,few,TRBD2,TGCAGTGCTAGAGCTTATCTAGCGGGGAACAATGAGCAGTTCTTC,CSARAYLAGNNEQFF
TRBJ2-3,TRBV7-9,many,TRBD1,TGTGCCAGCAGCTTGGGACAGGGGGCGTCAGATACGCAGTATTTT,CASSLGQGASDTQYF
TRBJ1-4,TRBV10-3,NA,NA,TGTGCCATCAGCATGAGGCAGGGTGAAAAACTGTTTTTT,CAISMRQGEKLFF
TRBJ2-3,TRBV29-1,NA,NA,TGCAGCGGCTGTGACCGGGCAATTTCTAGCACAGATACGCAGTATTTT,CSGCDRAISSTDTQYF
TRBJ2-7,TRBV20-1,few,TRBD1,TGCAGTGCTGTTCGCCCCGGGACAGATTCCTACGAGCAGTACTTC,CSAVRPGTDSYEQYF
TRBJ1-5,TRBV28,NA,NA,TGTGCCAGCATTATACAGGGAGAGATCCAGCCCCAGCATTTT,CASIIQGEIQPQHF
TRBJ2-3,TRBV6-5,few,NA,TGTGCCAGCAGGGACCGCGGTACGCAGTATTTT,CASRDRGTQYF
TRBJ1-1,TRBV12-3/TRBV12-4,NA,TRBD1,TGTGCCAGCAGCCGAGATAGACAGGGCGGTGAAGCTTTCTTT,CASSRDRQGGEAFF
TRBJ2-5,TRBV19,few,TRBD1,TGTGCCAGTAGCGAGTCGGGACAGGGGATGAGGGAGACCCAGTACTTC,CASSESGQGMRETQYF
TRBJ2-7,TRBV13,NA,TRBD1,TGTGCCAGCAGCTTAGGCGTGAAGGCAGGGGGCGAGCAGTACTTC,CASSLGVKAGGEQYF
TRBJ2-7,TRBV9,NA,TRBD2,TGTGCCAGCAGCCGAGGAAGTCTAGCGGGAGAGGTCGAGCAGTACTTC,CASSRGSLAGEVEQYF
TRBJ2-1,TRBV12-3/TRBV12-4,NA,TRBD1,TGTGCCAGCAGTCCCGGACAGGGGAGGGTGGATGAGCAGTTCTTC,CASSPGQGRVDEQFF
TRBJ2-2,TRBV20-1,few,NA,TGCAGTGCTACACCAGGGTCCTACACCGGGGAGCTGTTTTTT,CSATPGSYTGELFF
TRBJ2-1,TRBV29-1,NA,NA,TGCAGCGTTGAGGACGACAAGGGGGTGAATGAGCAGTTCTTC,CSVEDDKGVNEQFF
TRBJ2-5,TRBV5-5,few,NA,TGTGCCAGCAGCATCGGGACGCCCTTAAAAGAGACCCAGTACTTC,CASSIGTPLKETQYF
TRBJ2-3,TRBV5-1,few,TRBD2,TGCGCCAGCAGCGCCTGGGTGGTAGCGGGAGGAGCAGATACGCAGTATTTT,CASSAWVVAGGADTQYF
TRBJ2-7,TRBV5-1,many,TRBD2,TGCGCCAGCAGCATGGGACTAGCGGGGGCCTACGAGCAGTACTTC,CASSMGLAGAYEQYF
TRBJ1-4,TRBV5-1,NA,NA,TGCGCCAGCAGCCCCGGTGGTTGGGAGAATGAAAAACTGTTTTTT,CASSPGGWENEKLFF
TRBJ2-1,TRBV28,NA,NA,TGTGCCAGCAGTTTACAGTATGAGCAGTTCTTC,CASSLQYEQFF
TRBJ2-2,TRBV7-8,few,NA,TGTGCCAGCAACAGGGACATCATGACCGGGGAGCTGTTTTTT,CASNRDIMTGELFF
TRBJ2-5,TRBV21-1,few,NA,TGTGCCAGCAGCAAATTCAAACCTTCTATAGAGACCCAGTACTTC,CASSKFKPSIETQYF
TRBJ2-3,TRBV20-1,NA,TRBD2,TGCAGTGCCACAAGGACTAGCGGGAGCAAGGATACGCAGTATTTT,CSATRTSGSKDTQYF
TRBJ2-2,TRBV21-1,NA,NA,TGTGCCAGAACCAAATCATACACCGGGGAGCTGTTTTTT,CARTKSYTGELFF
TRBJ1-6,TRBV9,NA,NA,TGTGCCAGCAGCGTAGGTGGCAGAAATTCACCCCTCCACTTT,CASSVGGRNSPLHF
TRBJ2-4,TRBV5-1,few,TRBD2,TGCGCCAGCAGCCCTCGGGGGGATAGTAACATTCAGTACTTC,CASSPRGDSNIQYF
TRBJ2-1,TRBV5-1,NA,NA,TGCGCCAGCAGCTTGACGGGGGGCGGGAGCTCCTACAATGAGCAGTTCTTC,CASSLTGGGSSYNEQFF
TRBJ2-7,TRBV4-3,NA,NA,TGCGCCAGCAGCCAAGATCTCGCCAGCTACTCCTACGAGCAGTACTTC,CASSQDLASYSYEQYF
TRBJ2-1,TRBV11-2,NA,NA,TGTGCCAGCAGCCAACCCCGAGCGTCTTACGGTGAGCAGTTCTTC,CASSQPRASYGEQFF
TRBJ1-5,TRBV6-2/TRBV6-3,NA,TRBD1,TGTGCCAGCGGACCCACGGGGACAGTCGCCCAGCCCCAGCATTTT,CASGPTGTVAQPQHF
TRBJ2-7,TRBV12-3/TRBV12-4,NA,TRBD2,TGTGCCAGCGCCAAAGCGGGAGGTAGCTACGAGCAGTACTTC,CASAKAGGSYEQYF
TRBJ1-5,TRBV6-6,NA,NA,TGTGCCAGCAGTTACTCGCCCGGGACAAGAAATCAGCCCCAGCATTTT,CASSYSPGTRNQPQHF
TRBJ1-1,TRBV20-1,NA,NA,TGCAGTGCTAGGGGGAAAACTGAAGCTTTCTTT,CSARGKTEAFF
TRBJ1-2,TRBV12-3/TRBV12-4,few,NA,TGTGCCAGCAGTTTAGTGGGAGGCTATGGCTACACCTTC,CASSLVGGYGYTF